The 13 T cell receptor beta chains below come from one sample, sequenced in a study of cytomegalovirus exposure and HLA in healthy donors. The PCR made use of 60 Vbeta and 13 Jbeta primers. The method was immunoSEQ multiplex PCR; TCRdb's version includes in-frame clones alone and lacks a portion of them. The sample lists 150,000 or so clones, roughly three quarters occurring once. The specimen was PBMCs. These TCRs come from a man aged 30 to 45 in good health and CMV-seropositive.

This rearrangement joins TRBV7-9 to TRBJ2-5, with no clear D. The CDR3 spans 13 residues. Germline V lookup: CDR1 SEHNR, CDR2 FQNEAQ (reference sequence). V lost 6 bases and J lost 7, with 15 bases in between. The CDR3 sequence is CASRSDWPRTQYF. For the CDR3, the DNA is TGTGCCAGCAGATCCGACTGGCCCAGGACCCAGTACTTC.

This clone occurred once. The V gene is TRBV7-9, the J gene TRBJ2-7, with TRBD1 matching 7 bases. Germline-derived CDR1 and CDR2 are SEHNR and FQNEAQ (reference sequence). The length of the CDR3 is 14 residues. V was clipped by 5 bases and J by 0 bases; unmatched bases: 4. CDR3 protein: CASSRPGGSYEQYF. CDR3 nucleotides: TGTGCCAGCAGCCGTCCAGGGGGCTCCTACGAGCAGTACTTC.

The genes are TRBV9 and TRBJ1-3, with D perhaps matching TRBD1 (6 bases). This CDR3 contains 15 residues. V lost 4 bases and J lost 0, with 11 bases in between. Germline loops: CDR1 SGDLS, CDR2 YYNGEE. CDR3 bases: TGTGCCAGCAGCTACAGGGAGAACTCTGGAAACACCATATATTTT. Protein sequence: CASSYRENSGNTIYF.

The DNA for the CDR3 is TGCAGCGTTGATTCGGGAAACACCATATATTTT. The encoded protein is CSVDSGNTIYF. J is TRBJ1-3 and V is TRBV29-1; D not resolved. V gave up 3 bases and J gave up 4 bases, with 4 bases separating them. The CDR3 consists of 11 residues. Germline assignment: CDR1 SQVTM and CDR2 ANQGSEA.

The rearrangement joins TRBV2 to TRBJ1-2; D ambiguous. This CDR3 contains 12 residues. V was shortened by 3 bases and J by 8 bases, with 10 bases between the two germline ends. CDR1 is SNHLY and CDR2 is FYNNEI in the germline V gene. The CDR3 DNA is TGTGCCAGCAGTGACAGGCTCAGCGGCTACACCTTC. It specifies CASSDRLSGYTF.

In this sample, this clone turned up a few times. J is TRBJ2-3 and V is TRBV18, with 8 bases aligning to TRBD1. The CDR3 totals 14 residues. Germline loops: CDR1 KGHSH, CDR2 LQKENI. V was clipped by 4 bases and J by 3 bases; unmatched bases: 3. In DNA, the CDR3 is TGTGCCAGCTCACTCACAGGGGGGACAGATACGCAGTATTTT. This gives the protein CASSLTGGTDTQYF.

The gene calls are TRBV7-9 and TRBJ2-2, with 11 bases aligning to TRBD2. Looked up from germline, CDR1 is SEHNR and CDR2 is FQNEAQ (reference sequence). The CDR3 covers 16 residues. With V trimmed by 4 bases and J by 5 bases, 6 bases remained unmatched. CDR3 protein: CASSYLAGGSTGELFF. In DNA, the CDR3 is TGTGCCAGCAGCTATCTAGCGGGAGGAAGTACCGGGGAGCTGTTTTTT.

V and J are TRBV10-3 and TRBJ2-1; no firm D call. The CDR3 sequence is 14 residues long. V was pared by 3 bases and J by 4 bases, with 10 bases between. Germline lookup yields CDR1 ENHRY and CDR2 SYGVKD. DNA for the CDR3: TGTGCCATCAGTGACTCCCCCGGGTACAATGAGCAGTTCTTC. Encoded protein: CAISDSPGYNEQFF.

The chain uses TRBV4-2 and TRBJ2-1, with 9 bases that match TRBD1. The CDR3 runs 13 residues. V lost 4 bases to trimming and J lost 8 bases; unmatched junction nucleotides: 3. Germline CDR1 is LGHNA and CDR2 is YNFKEQ. CDR3 bases: TGTGCCAGCAGCCTGGACAGGGGACATGAGCAGTTCTTC. Translated: CASSLDRGHEQFF.

The chain employs TRBV19 and TRBJ1-2; no clear D. The CDR3 runs 13 residues. Per germline, CDR1 LNHDA and CDR2 SQIVND (reference sequence). V lost 4 bases and J 4 bases, leaving 10 bases between the germline ends. CDR3 DNA sequence: TGTGCCAGTAGTACGACGGACTTCTATGGCTACACCTTC. Its protein product is CASSTTDFYGYTF.

This chain uses TRBV4-2 with TRBJ1-2, with D perhaps matching TRBD1 (6 bases). The ends were cut back, 2 bases at V and 6 bases at J, with 16 bases in the middle. CDR3 length: 15 amino acids. The germline CDR1 and CDR2 sequences are LGHNA and YNFKEQ. The CDR3 coding sequence is TGTGCCAGCAGCCAAAGGGGCGGGGGCGTTGATGGCTACACCTTC. Translating it yields CASSQRGGGVDGYTF.

The chain recombines TRBV18 with TRBJ1-2, with TRBD1 as a possible D gene (6 bases). V was clipped by 3 bases and J by 5 bases, with 16 bases between them. This CDR3 is built from 15 residues. Germline V lookup: CDR1 KGHSH, CDR2 LQKENI. The CDR3, as DNA: TGTGCCAGCTCACCTCCAGCGGCGGGGGCTTATGGCTACACCTTC. It codes for CASSPPAAGAYGYTF.

CDR3 DNA sequence: TGCGCCAGCAGCCAAGATAGACAGGGGGCTTTAAGGGGCTATGGCTACACCTTC. As protein: CASSQDRQGALRGYGYTF. V usage is TRBV4-3 and J usage is TRBJ1-2, with TRBD1 identical over 10 bases. This CDR3 contains 18 residues. CDR1 LGHNA and CDR2 YSLEER come from the germline V gene. Trimming removed 0 bases from V and 4 bases from J; junction bases left unmatched: 11.